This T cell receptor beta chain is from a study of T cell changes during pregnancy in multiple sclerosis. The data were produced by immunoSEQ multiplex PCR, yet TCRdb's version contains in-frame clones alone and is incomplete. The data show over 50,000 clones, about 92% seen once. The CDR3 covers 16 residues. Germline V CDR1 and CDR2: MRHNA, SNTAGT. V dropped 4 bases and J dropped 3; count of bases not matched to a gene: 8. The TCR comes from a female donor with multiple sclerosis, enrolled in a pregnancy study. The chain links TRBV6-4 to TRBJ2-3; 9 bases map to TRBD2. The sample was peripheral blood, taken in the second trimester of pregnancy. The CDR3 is CASSGRGGRGTDTQYF. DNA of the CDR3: TGTGCCAGCAGTGGGAGGGGCGGGAGGGGGACAGATACGCAGTATTTT.